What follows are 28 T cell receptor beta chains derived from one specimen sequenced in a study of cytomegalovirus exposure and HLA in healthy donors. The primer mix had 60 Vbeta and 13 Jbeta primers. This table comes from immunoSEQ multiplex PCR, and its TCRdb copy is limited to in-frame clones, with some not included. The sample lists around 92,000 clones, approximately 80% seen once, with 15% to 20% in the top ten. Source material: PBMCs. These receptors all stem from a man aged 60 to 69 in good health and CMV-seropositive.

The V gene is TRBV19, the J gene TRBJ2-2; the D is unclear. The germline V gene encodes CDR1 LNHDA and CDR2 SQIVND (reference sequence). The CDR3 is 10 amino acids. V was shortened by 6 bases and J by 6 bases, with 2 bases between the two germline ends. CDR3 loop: CASSSGELFF. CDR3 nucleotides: TGTGCCAGTAGCTCCGGGGAGCTGTTTTTT.

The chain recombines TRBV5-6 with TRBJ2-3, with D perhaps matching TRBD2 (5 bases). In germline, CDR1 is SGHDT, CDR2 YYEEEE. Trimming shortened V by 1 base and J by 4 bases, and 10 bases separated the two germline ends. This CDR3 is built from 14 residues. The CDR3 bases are TGTGCCAGCAGCTTGCTACAACTAGCAGATACGCAGTATTTT. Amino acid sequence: CASSLLQLADTQYF.

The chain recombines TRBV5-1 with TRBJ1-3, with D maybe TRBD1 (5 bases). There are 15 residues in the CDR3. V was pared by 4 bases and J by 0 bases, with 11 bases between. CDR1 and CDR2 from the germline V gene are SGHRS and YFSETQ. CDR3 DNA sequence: TGCGCCAGCAGCCGGGACTCTTCCTCTGGAAACACCATATATTTT. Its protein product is CASSRDSSSGNTIYF.

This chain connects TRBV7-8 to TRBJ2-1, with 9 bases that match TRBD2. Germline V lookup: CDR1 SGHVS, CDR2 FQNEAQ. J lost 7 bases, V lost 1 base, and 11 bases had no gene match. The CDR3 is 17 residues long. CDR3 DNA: TGTGCCAGCAGCTTAGATCCGGAGCGGGGGGTTAGGAATGAGCAGTTCTTC. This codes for CASSLDPERGVRNEQFF.

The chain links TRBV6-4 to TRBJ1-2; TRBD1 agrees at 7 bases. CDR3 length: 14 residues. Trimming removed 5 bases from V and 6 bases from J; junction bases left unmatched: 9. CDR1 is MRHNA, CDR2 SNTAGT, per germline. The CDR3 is CASSPGQSRHGYTF. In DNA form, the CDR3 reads TGTGCCAGCAGTCCGGGACAGTCCCGGCATGGCTACACCTTC.

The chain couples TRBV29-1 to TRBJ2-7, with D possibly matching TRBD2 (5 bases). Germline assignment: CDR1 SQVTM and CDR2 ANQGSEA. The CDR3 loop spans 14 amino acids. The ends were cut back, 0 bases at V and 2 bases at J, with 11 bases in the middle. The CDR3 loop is CSVEEEREPYEQYF. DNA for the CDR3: TGCAGCGTTGAAGAAGAGAGGGAACCCTACGAGCAGTACTTC.

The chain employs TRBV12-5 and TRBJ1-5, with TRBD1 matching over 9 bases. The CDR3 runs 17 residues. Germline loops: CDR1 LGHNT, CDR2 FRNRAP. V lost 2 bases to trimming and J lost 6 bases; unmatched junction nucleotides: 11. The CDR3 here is CASGLISGTGSVQPQHF. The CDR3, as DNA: TGTGCTAGTGGTTTGATATCTGGGACAGGGTCGGTTCAGCCCCAGCATTTT.

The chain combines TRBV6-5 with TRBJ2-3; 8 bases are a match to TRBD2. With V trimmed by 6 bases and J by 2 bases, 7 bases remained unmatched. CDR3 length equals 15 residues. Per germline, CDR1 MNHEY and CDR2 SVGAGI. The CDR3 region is CASRLSGTDTDTQYF. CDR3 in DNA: TGTGCCAGCAGACTTAGCGGGACCGACACAGATACGCAGTATTTT.

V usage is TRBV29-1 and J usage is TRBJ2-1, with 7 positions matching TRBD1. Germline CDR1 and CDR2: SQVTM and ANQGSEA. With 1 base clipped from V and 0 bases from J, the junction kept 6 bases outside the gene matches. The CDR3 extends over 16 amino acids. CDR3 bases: TGCAGCGTTGAAGGGGACAGCAGTTTCTCCTACAATGAGCAGTTCTTC. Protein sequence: CSVEGDSSFSYNEQFF.

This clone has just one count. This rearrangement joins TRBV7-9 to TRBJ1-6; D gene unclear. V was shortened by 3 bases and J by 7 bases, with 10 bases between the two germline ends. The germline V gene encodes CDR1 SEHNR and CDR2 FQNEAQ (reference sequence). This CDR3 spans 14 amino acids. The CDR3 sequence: CASSFSGWNSPLHF. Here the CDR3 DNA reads TGTGCCAGCAGCTTTTCCGGGTGGAATTCACCCCTCCACTTT.

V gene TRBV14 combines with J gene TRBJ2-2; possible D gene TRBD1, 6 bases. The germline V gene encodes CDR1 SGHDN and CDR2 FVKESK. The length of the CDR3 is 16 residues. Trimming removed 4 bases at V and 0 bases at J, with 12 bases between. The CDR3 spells CASSRWDTSNTGELFF. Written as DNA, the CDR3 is TGTGCCAGCAGCCGTTGGGACACCTCGAACACCGGGGAGCTGTTTTTT.

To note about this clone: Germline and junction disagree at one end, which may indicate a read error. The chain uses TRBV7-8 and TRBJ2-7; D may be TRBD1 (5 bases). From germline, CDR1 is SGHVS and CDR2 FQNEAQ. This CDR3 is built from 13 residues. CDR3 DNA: TGTGCCAGCAGCTTACAACAGGCCTACGGGCAGTACTTC. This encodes CASSLQQAYGQYF.

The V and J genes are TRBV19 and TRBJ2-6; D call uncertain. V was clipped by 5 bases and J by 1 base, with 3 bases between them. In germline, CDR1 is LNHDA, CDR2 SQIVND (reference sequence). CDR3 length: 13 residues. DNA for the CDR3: TGTGCCAGTAGTGCGTCTGGGGCCAACGTCCTGACTTTC. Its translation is CASSASGANVLTF.

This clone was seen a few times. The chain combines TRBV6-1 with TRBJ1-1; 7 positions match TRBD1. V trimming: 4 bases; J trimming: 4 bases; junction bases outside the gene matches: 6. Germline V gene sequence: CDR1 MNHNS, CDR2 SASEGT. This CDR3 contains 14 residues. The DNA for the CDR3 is TGTGCCAGCAGTGTCACAGGGGTGAGCACTGAAGCTTTCTTT. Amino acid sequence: CASSVTGVSTEAFF.

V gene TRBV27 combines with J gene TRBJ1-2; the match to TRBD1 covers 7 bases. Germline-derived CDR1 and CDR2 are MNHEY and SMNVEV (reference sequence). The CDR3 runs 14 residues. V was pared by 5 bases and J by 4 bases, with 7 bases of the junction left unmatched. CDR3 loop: CASSTPGQPYGYTF. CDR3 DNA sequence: TGTGCCAGCAGTACCCCGGGACAGCCCTATGGCTACACCTTC.

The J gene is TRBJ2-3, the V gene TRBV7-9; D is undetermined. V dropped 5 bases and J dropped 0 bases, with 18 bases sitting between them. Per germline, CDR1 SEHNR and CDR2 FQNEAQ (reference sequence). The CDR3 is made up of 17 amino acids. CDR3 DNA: TGTGCCAGCAGCCCCCCCCCGACTGAAATTAGCACAGATACGCAGTATTTT. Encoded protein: CASSPPPTEISTDTQYF.

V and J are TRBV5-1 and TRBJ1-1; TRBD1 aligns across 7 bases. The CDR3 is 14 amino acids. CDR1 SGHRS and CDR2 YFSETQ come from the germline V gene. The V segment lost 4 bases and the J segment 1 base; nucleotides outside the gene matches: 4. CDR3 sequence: CASSQGQKNTEAFF. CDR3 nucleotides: TGCGCCAGCAGCCAGGGACAGAAGAACACTGAAGCTTTCTTT.

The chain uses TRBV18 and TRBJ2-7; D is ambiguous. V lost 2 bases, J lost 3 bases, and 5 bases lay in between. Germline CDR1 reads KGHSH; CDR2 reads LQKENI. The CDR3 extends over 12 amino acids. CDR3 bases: TGTGCCAGCTCACCATCCAGCTACGAGCAGTACTTC. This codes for CASSPSSYEQYF.

The CDR3 coding sequence is TGTGCCAGCAGTTTAGCGGGTTATGGAGGACAGCATTTT. The encoded protein is CASSLAGYGGQHF. The rearrangement uses TRBV28 and TRBJ1-5; D unclear. The CDR3 runs 13 residues. Germline V gene lookup returns CDR1 MDHEN and CDR2 SYDVKM. V was pared by 2 bases and J by 13 bases, with 15 bases between.

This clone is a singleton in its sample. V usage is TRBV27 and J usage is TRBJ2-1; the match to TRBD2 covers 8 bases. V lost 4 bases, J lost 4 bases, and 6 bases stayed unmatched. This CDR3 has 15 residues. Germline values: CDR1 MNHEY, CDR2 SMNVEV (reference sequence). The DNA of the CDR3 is TGTGCCAGCAGTTCCAGCGGGGGATGGTACAATGAGCAGTTCTTC. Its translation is CASSSSGGWYNEQFF.

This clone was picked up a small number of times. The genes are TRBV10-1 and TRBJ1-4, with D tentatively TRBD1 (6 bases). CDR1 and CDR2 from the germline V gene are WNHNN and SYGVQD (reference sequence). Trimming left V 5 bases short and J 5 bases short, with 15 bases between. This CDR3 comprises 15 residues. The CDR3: CASSQQGPRNEKLFF. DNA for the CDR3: TGCGCCAGCAGTCAACAGGGTCCAAGGAATGAAAAACTGTTTTTT.

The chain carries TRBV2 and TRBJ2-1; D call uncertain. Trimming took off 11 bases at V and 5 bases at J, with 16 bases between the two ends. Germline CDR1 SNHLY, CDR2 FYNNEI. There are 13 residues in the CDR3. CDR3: CARQVTTDNEQFF. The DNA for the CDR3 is TGTGCCCGCCAAGTCACCACTGACAATGAGCAGTTCTTC.

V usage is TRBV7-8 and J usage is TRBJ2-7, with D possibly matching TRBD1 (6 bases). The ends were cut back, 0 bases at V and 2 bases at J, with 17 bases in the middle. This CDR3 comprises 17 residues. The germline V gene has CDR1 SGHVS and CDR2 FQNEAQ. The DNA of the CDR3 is TGTGCCAGCAGCTTAGCGCGAAACAGGGTCGGCACCTACGAGCAGTACTTC. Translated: CASSLARNRVGTYEQYF.

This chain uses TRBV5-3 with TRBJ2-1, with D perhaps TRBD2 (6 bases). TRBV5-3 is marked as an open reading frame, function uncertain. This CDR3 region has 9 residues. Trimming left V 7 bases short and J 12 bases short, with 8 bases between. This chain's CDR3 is CARLGGQFF. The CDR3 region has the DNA TGTGCCAGATTGGGGGGGCAGTTCTTC.

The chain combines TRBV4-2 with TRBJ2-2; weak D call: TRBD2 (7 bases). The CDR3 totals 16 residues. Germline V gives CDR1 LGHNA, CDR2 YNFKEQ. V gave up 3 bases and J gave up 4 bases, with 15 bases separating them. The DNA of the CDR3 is TGTGCCAGCAGCCAGGGCGGGGGCCGGGTCACCGGGGAGCTGTTTTTT. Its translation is CASSQGGGRVTGELFF.

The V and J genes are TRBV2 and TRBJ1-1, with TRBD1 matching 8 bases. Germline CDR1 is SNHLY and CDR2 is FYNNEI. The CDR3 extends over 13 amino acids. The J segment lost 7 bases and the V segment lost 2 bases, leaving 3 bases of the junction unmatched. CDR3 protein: CASSESGGYEAFF. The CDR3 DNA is TGTGCCAGCAGTGAATCAGGGGGCTATGAAGCTTTCTTT. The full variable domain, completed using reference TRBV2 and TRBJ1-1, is EPEVTQTPSHQVTQMGQEVILRCVPISNHLYFYWYRQILGQKVEFLVSFYNNEISEKSEIFDDQFSVERPDGSNFTLKIRSTKLEDSAMYFCASSESGGYEAFFGQGTRLTVV.

This CDR3 reads CASNHRGWYEQYF. The CDR3 DNA sequence: TGTGCCAGCAATCACCGAGGGTGGTACGAGCAGTACTTC. This chain joins TRBV28 and TRBJ2-5; TRBD2 might be the D (5 bases). The J call is in doubt because the DNA end fits TRBJ2-7 better. The germline V gene encodes CDR1 MDHEN and CDR2 SYDVKM. This CDR3 is built from 13 residues.

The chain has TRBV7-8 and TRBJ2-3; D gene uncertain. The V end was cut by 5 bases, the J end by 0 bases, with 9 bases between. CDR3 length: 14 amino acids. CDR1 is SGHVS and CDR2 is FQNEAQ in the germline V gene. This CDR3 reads CASSKTSSTDTQYF. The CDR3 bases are TGTGCCAGCAGCAAGACAAGTAGCACAGATACGCAGTATTTT.